Each of the 10 T cell receptor beta chains below was sequenced from the same sample in a study of spatial heterogeneity in lung cancer. A single record per CDR3 protein comes from TCRdb applying MiXCR to the 5' RACE reads. The sample contains roughly 120,000 distinct CDR3 sequences, roughly a tenth of which appear only once. Time point of the sample: blood at routine non-recurrence follow-up after resection. Specimen: PBMCs, collected at follow-up. The origin of the receptors is a female donor with early-stage non-small cell lung cancer.

This clonotype was recorded a few times. The chain employs TRBV5-1 and TRBJ1-2; no clear D gene. Looked up from germline, CDR1 is SGHRS and CDR2 is YFSETQ. V was trimmed by 1 base and J by 3 bases, leaving 7 bases between them. The CDR3 contains 13 residues. CDR3 sequence (DNA): TGCGCCAGCAGCTTGTCCACGGACTATGGCTACACCTTC. Its protein product is CASSLSTDYGYTF.

This clonotype has a handful of counts. The chain employs TRBV6-2 or TRBV6-3 and TRBJ2-2; no clear D. The CDR3 covers 16 residues. Germline V CDR1 and CDR2: MNHEY, SVGEGT. V was trimmed by 0 bases and J by 5 bases, leaving 13 bases between them. The CDR3 coding sequence is TGTGCCAGCAGTTACTCTTCCATACCTGGGACCGGGGAGCTGTTTTTT. It encodes CASSYSSIPGTGELFF.

This clonotype was picked up a small number of times. The chain joins TRBV20-1 to TRBJ2-2, with 10 bases that match TRBD1. V trimming: 5 bases; J trimming: 1 base; junction bases outside the gene matches: 13. This CDR3 region has 18 residues. The germline V gene encodes CDR1 DFQATT and CDR2 SNEGSKA (reference sequence). In nucleotides, the CDR3 is TGCAGTGCTCGACCGGGACAGGGGTATCTGCGGAACACCGGGGAGCTGTTTTTT. This codes for CSARPGQGYLRNTGELFF.

This clonotype was seen a handful of times. The rearrangement joins TRBV19 to TRBJ2-3, with 9 bases that match TRBD2. The CDR3 extends over 12 amino acids. With 9 bases clipped from V and 6 bases from J, the junction kept 4 bases outside the gene matches. The germline CDR1 and CDR2 sequences are LNHDA and SQIVND (reference sequence). CDR3 region: CASGTSSDTQYF. CDR3 DNA sequence: TGTGCCAGCGGGACTAGCAGTGATACGCAGTATTTT.

The rearrangement joins TRBV7-8 to TRBJ2-6; D may be TRBD2 (6 bases). This CDR3 comprises 18 residues. The V end lost 8 bases, the J end lost 0 bases, and 20 bases lay between the germline ends. Germline CDR1 SGHVS, CDR2 FQNEAQ. The DNA of the CDR3 is TGTGCCAGCTCCTCGGCGGGGCCACGCGTCTCTGGGGCCAACGTCCTGACTTTC. Translated: CASSSAGPRVSGANVLTF.

This clonotype was seen more than once but under ten times. This chain joins TRBV10-2 and TRBJ1-2; no definite D call. The CDR3 has 13 residues. Trimming stripped 4 bases from V and 8 bases from J, with 14 bases between. Germline CDR1 and CDR2: WSHSY and SAAADI. DNA for the CDR3: TGCGCCAGCAGTGCCGAGGTGGCGGGAGGCTACACCTTC. Encoded protein: CASSAEVAGGYTF.

The V and J genes are TRBV5-4 and TRBJ2-1; 9 bases agree with TRBD2. CDR3 size: 16 residues. After removal of 4 bases from V and 3 bases from J, the junction contained 8 bases not matched to a gene. Germline values: CDR1 SGHNT, CDR2 YYREEE (reference sequence). The CDR3 loop is CASSPYSGRGYNEQFF. The CDR3 region has the DNA TGTGCCAGCAGCCCCTATAGCGGGAGAGGCTACAATGAGCAGTTCTTC.

This clonotype has at least ten counts. The V and J genes are TRBV29-1 and TRBJ1-2; TRBD1 matches 9 bases. The CDR3 has 15 residues. Germline V gene sequence: CDR1 SQVTM, CDR2 ANQGSEA. V was clipped by 0 bases and J by 5 bases; unmatched bases: 7. The CDR3 spells CSVEDAPQGAYGYTF. CDR3 nucleotides: TGCAGCGTTGAAGATGCCCCACAGGGGGCGTATGGCTACACCTTC.

The gene calls are TRBV28 and TRBJ1-5; D is undetermined. Trimming removed 1 base at V and 4 bases at J, with 8 bases between. The CDR3 is 14 amino acids. CDR1 MDHEN and CDR2 SYDVKM come from the germline V gene. The CDR3 region has the DNA TGTGCCAGCAGTTTATTCGGGAGGAATCAGCCCCAGCATTTT. Protein: CASSLFGRNQPQHF.

The J gene is TRBJ2-1, the V gene TRBV6-6, with TRBD2 matching over 7 bases. The J segment lost 6 bases and the V segment lost 3 bases, leaving 14 bases of the junction unmatched. The CDR3 sequence is 17 residues long. Germline V gene lookup returns CDR1 MNHNY and CDR2 SVGAGI (reference sequence). CDR3 amino acids: CASSYTTGLGMGNEQFF. The CDR3 nucleotides read TGTGCCAGCAGTTATACAACTGGACTAGGTATGGGCAATGAGCAGTTCTTC.